A single sample is the source of the 27 T cell receptor beta chains below, sequenced in a study of T-cell memory formation after mild COVID-19. TCRdb ran MiXCR on the 5' RACE reads and lists one entry per CDR3 protein. The table lists over 400,000 distinct CDR3 sequences, about a quarter of them singletons. Material: PBMCs or a T cell subset sorted from them (not recorded which). Receptor source: an adult woman who had mild COVID-19 (a few samples of this study predate the infection). Cell type and time point are not known.

This clonotype was detected ten times or more. CDR3 coding DNA: TGCAGCGTTGGTCAAGTAGCAGGCGCCTTTGGAAACACCATATATTTT. It translates to CSVGQVAGAFGNTIYF. The chain recombines TRBV29-1 with TRBJ1-3; no clear D gene. V lost 4 bases to trimming and J lost 3 bases, with 19 bases between them. CDR1 and CDR2 from the germline V gene are SQVTM and ANQGSEA. The CDR3 runs to 16 residues.

The V call is TRBV4-3, the J call TRBJ1-4; weak D call: TRBD1 (6 bases). The V gene lost 1 base and the J gene lost 8 bases, with 14 bases spanning the gap. Germline CDR1 and CDR2: LGHNA and YSLEER. This CDR3 contains 15 residues. In DNA form, the CDR3 reads TGCGCCAGCAGCCAAGTTACAGGGCCTCAAGAAAAACTGTTTTTT. Residues: CASSQVTGPQEKLFF.

The J gene is TRBJ1-5, the V gene TRBV5-6; a possible D gene is TRBD1 (5 bases). V was trimmed by 5 bases and J by 0 bases, leaving 12 bases between them. Germline V gene lookup returns CDR1 SGHDT and CDR2 YYEEEE. The CDR3 length is 15 residues. The CDR3 DNA sequence: TGTGCCAGCAGTATCGGACATATTAGCAATCAGCCCCAGCATTTT. Translated: CASSIGHISNQPQHF.

There are a few counts of this clonotype. The chain links TRBV12-3 or TRBV12-4 to TRBJ1-1, with a weak D call TRBD1 (6 bases). This CDR3 contains 15 residues. Trimming stripped 5 bases from V and 4 bases from J, with 17 bases between. The CDR3 DNA sequence: TGTGCCAGCAGTCGAGGGGGGGCATTCAGCACTGAAGCTTTCTTT. Its protein is CASSRGGAFSTEAFF.

The rearrangement joins TRBV9 to TRBJ1-1; D not resolved. The germline V gene encodes CDR1 SGDLS and CDR2 YYNGEE. The V gene lost 0 bases and the J gene lost 1 base, with 4 bases spanning the gap. The CDR3 totals 13 residues. This chain's CDR3 is CASSVEANTEAFF. CDR3 nucleotides: TGTGCCAGCAGCGTAGAGGCGAACACTGAAGCTTTCTTT.

This clonotype was seen a few times. The chain has TRBV5-4 and TRBJ2-1; 9 bases agree with TRBD2. CDR3 length: 15 amino acids. Trimming removed 0 bases from V and 6 bases from J; junction bases left unmatched: 4. The germline V gene has CDR1 SGHNT and CDR2 YYREEE (reference sequence). The CDR3 spells CASSLGASGTNEQFF. In DNA form, the CDR3 reads TGTGCCAGCAGCTTGGGGGCTAGCGGGACCAATGAGCAGTTCTTC. Looking up the rest from reference TRBV5-4 and TRBJ2-1 gives the full variable domain: ETGVTQSPTHLIKTRGQQVTLRCSSQSGHNTVSWYQQALGQGPQFIFQYYREEENGRGNFPPRFSGLQFPNYSSELNVNALELDDSALYLCASSLGASGTNEQFFGPGTRLTVL.

The chain recombines TRBV5-1 with TRBJ1-2; D is ambiguous. Germline-derived CDR1 and CDR2 are SGHRS and YFSETQ. The CDR3 totals 14 residues. V lost 0 bases, J lost 7 bases, and 13 bases lay in between. This CDR3 reads CASSLAREYGGYTF. CDR3 nucleotide sequence: TGCGCCAGCAGCTTGGCACGGGAGTATGGTGGCTACACCTTC.

V usage is TRBV29-1 and J usage is TRBJ2-7; the match to TRBD2 covers 8 bases. J was trimmed by 1 base and V by 4 bases; bases with no gene match: 6. CDR1 is SQVTM, CDR2 ANQGSEA, per germline. The CDR3 is 14 amino acids. CDR3 in amino acids: CSVGGGTSSYEQYF. CDR3 bases: TGCAGCGTTGGCGGAGGGACTAGTTCCTACGAGCAGTACTTC.

This chain uses TRBV19 with TRBJ2-5; the D gene could be TRBD1 or TRBD2 (5 bases each). Germline values: CDR1 LNHDA, CDR2 SQIVND (reference sequence). CDR3 size: 15 residues. The ends were cut back, 3 bases at V and 1 base at J, with 12 bases in the middle. CDR3 amino acids: CASSMTGTSQETQYF. The CDR3 DNA sequence: TGTGCCAGTAGTATGACCGGGACGAGCCAAGAGACCCAGTACTTC.

The table lists this clonotype with a few counts. For the CDR3, the DNA is TGCGCCAGCAGCTTGGCCCCAGGGGCCTACGAGCAGTACTTC. Residues: CASSLAPGAYEQYF. The chain is built from TRBV5-1 and TRBJ2-7; D is possibly TRBD1 (6 bases). Trimming pared 0 bases from V and 2 bases from J, leaving 9 bases between. CDR1 and CDR2 (germline): SGHRS, YFSETQ. The CDR3 has 14 amino acids.

The chain is built from TRBV30 and TRBJ1-1; no clear D. The germline gives CDR1 GTSNPN, CDR2 SVGIG (reference sequence). The CDR3 has 14 residues. The V end lost 0 bases, the J end lost 1 base, and 9 bases lay between the germline ends. The CDR3 DNA is TGTGCCTGGAGTGTGGACGGTTGGAACACTGAAGCTTTCTTT. It specifies CAWSVDGWNTEAFF.

This sequence joins TRBV12-3 or TRBV12-4 and TRBJ2-1, with 15 bases that match TRBD2. J was trimmed by 8 bases and V by 6 bases; bases with no gene match: 8. This CDR3 contains 16 residues. CDR3 protein: CASRAGTSGRRDEQFF. The CDR3 DNA is TGTGCCAGCAGGGCCGGGACTAGCGGGAGGAGGGATGAGCAGTTCTTC.

The J gene is TRBJ2-2, the V gene TRBV10-2, with a tentative D call TRBD1 (6 bases). There are 13 residues in the CDR3. V was cut by 11 bases and J by 2 bases, with 12 bases left in between. Germline lookup yields CDR1 WSHSY and CDR2 SAAADI. The DNA for the CDR3 is TGCGCCGTCCGACAGGTTAACACCGGGGAGCTGTTTTTT. This encodes CAVRQVNTGELFF.

The chain employs TRBV7-9 and TRBJ1-1; the D gene is possibly TRBD1 (6 bases). V was cut by 2 bases and J by 3 bases, with 22 bases left in between. The length of the CDR3 is 18 residues. Germline V gene data show CDR1 as SEHNR and CDR2 as FQNEAQ (reference sequence). The CDR3 sequence: CASSLPQGTLPADTEAFF. The CDR3 bases are TGTGCCAGCAGCTTACCTCAGGGGACCCTCCCTGCGGACACTGAAGCTTTCTTT.

This clonotype was picked up a small number of times. This chain uses TRBV5-1 with TRBJ2-1, with TRBD2 identical over 13 bases. Trimming at V came to 3 bases and at J to 7 bases, leaving 13 bases not matched to a gene. Germline V gene lookup returns CDR1 SGHRS and CDR2 YFSETQ. The CDR3 totals 18 residues. The CDR3 loop is CASSWGDRLAGGRNEQFF. The DNA of the CDR3 is TGCGCCAGCAGCTGGGGGGACCGACTAGCGGGGGGCCGAAATGAGCAGTTCTTC.

The V call is TRBV6-6, the J call TRBJ1-4; D not certain. CDR1 MNHNY and CDR2 SVGAGI come from the germline V gene (reference sequence). There are 16 residues in the CDR3. V was shortened by 0 bases and J by 6 bases, with 14 bases between the two germline ends. The CDR3 loop is CASSYSFPAGDEKLFF. CDR3 bases: TGTGCCAGCAGTTACTCGTTCCCAGCGGGTGATGAAAAACTGTTTTTT.

V gene TRBV24-1 combines with J gene TRBJ1-4; perhaps TRBD1 as D (5 bases). Germline CDR1 and CDR2: KGHDR and SFDVKD. V lost 3 bases, J lost 6 bases, and 10 bases lay in between. The CDR3 extends over 14 amino acids. CDR3 coding DNA: TGTGCCACCAGTGATGGGGGGGGAGATGAAAAACTGTTTTTT. Protein product: CATSDGGGDEKLFF.

The rearrangement links TRBV15 to TRBJ1-4; the D is unclear. Germline V gene lookup returns CDR1 LNHNV and CDR2 YYDKDF (reference sequence). This CDR3 is built from 14 residues. Trimming took 7 bases from V and 6 from J, leaving 15 bases between them. The CDR3 loop reads CATILGGQDEKLFF. The CDR3, as DNA: TGTGCCACCATTCTCGGAGGGCAAGATGAAAAACTGTTTTTT.

The chain couples TRBV7-2 to TRBJ2-3, with D possibly TRBD2 on 6 matching bases. CDR3 length: 14 amino acids. The germline gives CDR1 SGHTA, CDR2 FQGNSA. V was clipped by 3 bases and J by 4 bases, with 11 bases between them. CDR3 protein: CASSLRTTPDTQYF. DNA for the CDR3: TGTGCCAGCAGCTTGAGGACTACCCCAGATACGCAGTATTTT.

DNA of the CDR3: TGTGCCAGCAGCTCCGGCCCAGCTAACTATGGCTACACCTTC. It encodes CASSSGPANYGYTF. The chain combines TRBV11-2 with TRBJ1-2; D is undetermined. The V end lost 4 bases, the J end lost 0 bases, and 9 bases lay between the germline ends. The CDR3 has 14 residues. Per germline, CDR1 SGHAT and CDR2 FQNNGV. Using reference TRBV11-2 and TRBJ1-2 for the parts outside the CDR3, the full variable domain is EAGVAQSPRYKIIEKRQSVAFWCNPISGHATLYWYQQILGQGPKLLIQFQNNGVVDDSQLPKDRFSAERLKGVDSTLKIQPAKLEDSAVYLCASSSGPANYGYTFGSGTRLTVV.

The J gene is TRBJ1-2, the V gene TRBV19, with D unresolved. Trimming shortened V by 7 bases and J by 6 bases, and 21 bases separated the two germline ends. Germline V gene sequence: CDR1 LNHDA, CDR2 SQIVND (reference sequence). The CDR3 is 15 amino acids. CDR3 sequence: CASTSPGAAGNGYTF. The CDR3, as DNA: TGTGCCAGTACCTCGCCGGGCGCCGCCGGGAATGGCTACACCTTC.

V and J are TRBV20-1 and TRBJ1-5, with D uncertain. The ends were cut back, 0 bases at V and 0 bases at J, with 12 bases in the middle. Germline CDR1 and CDR2: DFQATT and SNEGSKA (reference sequence). The CDR3 is made up of 16 amino acids. The CDR3 DNA follows: TGCAGTGCTAGAGAGGTCAGCGAGAATAGCAATCAGCCCCAGCATTTT. It encodes CSAREVSENSNQPQHF.

This clonotype was detected only a few times. This chain links TRBV6-2 or TRBV6-3 with TRBJ1-6, with 8 positions matching TRBD1. Looked up from germline, CDR1 is MNHEY and CDR2 is SVGEGT. This CDR3 comprises 14 residues. V was pared by 2 bases and J by 9 bases, with 3 bases of the junction left unmatched. CDR3 sequence: CASSYGQGASPLHF. The DNA for the CDR3 is TGTGCCAGCAGTTACGGGCAGGGGGCTTCACCCCTCCACTTT.

This chain links TRBV19 with TRBJ1-2, with no clear D. The CDR3 spans 12 residues. In germline, CDR1 is LNHDA, CDR2 SQIVND (reference sequence). V shed 5 bases and J shed 8 bases, with 12 bases lying between them. The CDR3 DNA follows: TGTGCCAGTAGTGCCGGGGAGCGAGGCTACACCTTC. Translated, it gives CASSAGERGYTF.

V is TRBV12-3 or TRBV12-4 and J is TRBJ2-7, with no clear D. V lost 8 bases to trimming and J lost 9 bases, with 14 bases between them. The CDR3 has 11 amino acids. The CDR3 DNA reads TGTGCCAGCGCCCGGATGGGTAGGCAGTACTTC. It yields the protein CASARMGRQYF.

The V gene is TRBV6-5, the J gene TRBJ1-5; 8 bases fit TRBD1. After removal of 5 bases from V and 5 bases from J, the junction contained 11 bases not matched to a gene. This CDR3 comprises 16 residues. Germline CDR1 and CDR2: MNHEY and SVGAGI. The CDR3 here is CASSRGRTGIDQPQHF. The CDR3 DNA reads TGTGCCAGCAGTCGGGGCCGGACAGGGATCGATCAGCCCCAGCATTTT.

This clonotype is medium-sized in the sample. This chain joins TRBV9 and TRBJ2-2; D may be TRBD1 or TRBD2 (7 bases each). Germline CDR1 SGDLS, CDR2 YYNGEE. The CDR3 sequence is 16 residues long. The V end lost 6 bases, the J end lost 7 bases, and 22 bases lay between the germline ends. In nucleotides, the CDR3 is TGTGCCAGCACCCCTGTTCAGGGGGGGCTGGTCGGGGAGCTGTTTTTT. This translates into CASTPVQGGLVGELFF.